The entry below describes one T cell receptor (beta chain). At one end, the junction sequence differs from germline, possibly due to a read error. This entry is derived from a study of CD8 T cells in Susac syndrome. CDR1 is SGHRS, CDR2 YFSETQ, per germline. The CDR3 consists of 12 residues. RNA was extracted with the RNeasy kit, and a quantity of roughly 0.5 to 1 ug was reverse transcribed using random hexamers. TCRdb recomputed calls from the immunoSEQ multiplex PCR reads with MiXCR, one row per CDR3 protein. The sample consists of approximately 230,000 distinct CDR3 sequences, about 93% of them appearing once.

This TCR was recovered from a human donor with multiple sclerosis. The sample comprised CD4+ T cells from PBMCs. This sequence joins TRBV5-1 and TRBJ2-7, with D possibly matching TRBD1 (6 bases). Here the CDR3 DNA reads TGCGCCATACGAGACAGGTCCTACGAGCAGTGCTTC. It codes for CAIRDRSYEQCF.